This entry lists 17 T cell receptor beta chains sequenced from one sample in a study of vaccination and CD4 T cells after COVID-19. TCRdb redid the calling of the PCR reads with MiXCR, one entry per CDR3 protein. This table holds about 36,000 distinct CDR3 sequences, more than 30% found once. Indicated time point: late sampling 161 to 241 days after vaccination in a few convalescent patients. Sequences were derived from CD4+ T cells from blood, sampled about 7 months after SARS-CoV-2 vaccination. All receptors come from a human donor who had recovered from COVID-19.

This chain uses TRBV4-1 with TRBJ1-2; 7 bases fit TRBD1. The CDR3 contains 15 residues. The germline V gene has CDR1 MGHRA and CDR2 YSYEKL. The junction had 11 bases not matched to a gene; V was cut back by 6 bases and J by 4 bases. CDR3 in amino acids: CASRDRQGPTYGYTF. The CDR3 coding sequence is TGCGCCAGCAGGGACAGGCAGGGGCCAACCTATGGCTACACCTTC.

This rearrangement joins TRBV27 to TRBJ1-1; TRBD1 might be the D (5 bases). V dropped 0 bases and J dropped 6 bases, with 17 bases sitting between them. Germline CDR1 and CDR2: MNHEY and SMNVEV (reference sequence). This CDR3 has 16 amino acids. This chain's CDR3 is CASSLSGEPGGAEAFF. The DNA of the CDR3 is TGTGCCAGCAGTTTATCGGGCGAGCCGGGGGGGGCTGAAGCTTTCTTT.

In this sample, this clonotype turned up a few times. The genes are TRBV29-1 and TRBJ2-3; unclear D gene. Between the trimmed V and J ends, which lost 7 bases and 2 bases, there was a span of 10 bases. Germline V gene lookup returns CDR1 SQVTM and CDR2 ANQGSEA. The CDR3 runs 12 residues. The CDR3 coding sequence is TGCAGCGCTTCTGAGGACACAGATACGCAGTATTTT. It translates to CSASEDTDTQYF.

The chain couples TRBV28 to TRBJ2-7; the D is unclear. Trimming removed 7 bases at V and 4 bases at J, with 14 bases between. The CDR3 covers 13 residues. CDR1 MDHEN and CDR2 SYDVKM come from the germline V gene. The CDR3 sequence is CASIAPSSYEQYF. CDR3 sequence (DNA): TGTGCCAGCATTGCCCCGAGTAGTTACGAGCAGTACTTC.

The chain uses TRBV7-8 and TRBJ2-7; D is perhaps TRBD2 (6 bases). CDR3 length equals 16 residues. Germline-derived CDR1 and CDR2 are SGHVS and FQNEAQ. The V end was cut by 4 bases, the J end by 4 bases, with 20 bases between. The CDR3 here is CASSSSGGVPFYEQYF. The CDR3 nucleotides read TGTGCCAGCAGCTCCTCGGGCGGGGTACCTTTTTACGAGCAGTACTTC.

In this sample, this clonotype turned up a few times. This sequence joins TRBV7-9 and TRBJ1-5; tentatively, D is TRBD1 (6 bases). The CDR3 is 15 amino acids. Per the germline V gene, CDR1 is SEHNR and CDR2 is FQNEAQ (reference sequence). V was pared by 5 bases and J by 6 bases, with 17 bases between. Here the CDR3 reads CASSQDRFDGQPQHF. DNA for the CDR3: TGTGCCAGCAGCCAAGACAGGTTTGATGGTCAGCCCCAGCATTTT.

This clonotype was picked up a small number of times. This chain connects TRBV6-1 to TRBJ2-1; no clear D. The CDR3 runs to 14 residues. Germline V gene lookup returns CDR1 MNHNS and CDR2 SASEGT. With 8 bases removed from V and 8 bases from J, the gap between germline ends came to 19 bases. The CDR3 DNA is TGTGCCAGCGCGGATCCGATCCTCATGGATGAGCAGTTCTTC. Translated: CASADPILMDEQFF.

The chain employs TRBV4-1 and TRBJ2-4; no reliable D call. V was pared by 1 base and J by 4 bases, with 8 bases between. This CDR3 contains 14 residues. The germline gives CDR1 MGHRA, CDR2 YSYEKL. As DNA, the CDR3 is TGCGCCAGCAGCCAAGTGGGCGGTAAAAACATTCAGTACTTC. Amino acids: CASSQVGGKNIQYF.

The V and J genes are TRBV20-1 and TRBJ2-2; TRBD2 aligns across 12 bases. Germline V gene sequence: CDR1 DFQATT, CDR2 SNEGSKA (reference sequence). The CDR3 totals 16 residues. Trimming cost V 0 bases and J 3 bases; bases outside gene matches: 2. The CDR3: CSARDGLAGYTGELFF. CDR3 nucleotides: TGCAGTGCTAGAGACGGACTAGCGGGATACACCGGGGAGCTGTTTTTT.

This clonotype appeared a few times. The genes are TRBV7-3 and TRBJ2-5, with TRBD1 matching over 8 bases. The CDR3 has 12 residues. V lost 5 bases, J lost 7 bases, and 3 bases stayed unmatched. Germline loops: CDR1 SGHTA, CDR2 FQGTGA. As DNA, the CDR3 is TGTGCCAGCAGCATACAGGGGGGGACCCAGTACTTC. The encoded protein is CASSIQGGTQYF.

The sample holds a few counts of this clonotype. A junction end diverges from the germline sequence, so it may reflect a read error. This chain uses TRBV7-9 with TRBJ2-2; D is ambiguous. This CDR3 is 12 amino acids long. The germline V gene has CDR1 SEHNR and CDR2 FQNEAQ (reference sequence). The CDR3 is CASSLGFGELFF. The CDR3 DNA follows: TGTGCCAGCAGTTTAGGGTTCGGGGAGCTGTTTTTT.

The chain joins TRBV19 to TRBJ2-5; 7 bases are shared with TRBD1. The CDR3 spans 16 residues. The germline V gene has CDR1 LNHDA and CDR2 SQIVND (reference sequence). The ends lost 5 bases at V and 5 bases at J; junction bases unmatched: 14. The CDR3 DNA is TGTGCCAGTAGTGAAGAACGGACAGGTCGATCGGAGACCCAGTACTTC. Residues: CASSEERTGRSETQYF.

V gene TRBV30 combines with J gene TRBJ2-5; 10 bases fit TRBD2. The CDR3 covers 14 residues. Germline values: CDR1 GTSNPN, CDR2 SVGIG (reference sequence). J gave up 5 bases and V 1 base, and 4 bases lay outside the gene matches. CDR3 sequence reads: CAWSGTSGGETQYF. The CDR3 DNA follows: TGTGCCTGGAGTGGGACTAGCGGTGGGGAGACCCAGTACTTC.

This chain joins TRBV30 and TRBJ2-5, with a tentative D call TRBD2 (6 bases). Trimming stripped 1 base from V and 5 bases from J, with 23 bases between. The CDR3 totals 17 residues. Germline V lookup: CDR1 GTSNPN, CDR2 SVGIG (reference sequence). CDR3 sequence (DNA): TGTGCCTGGAGTGCTTCTAGGGTGGGAGGCTTTGTTGAGACCCAGTACTTC. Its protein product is CAWSASRVGGFVETQYF.

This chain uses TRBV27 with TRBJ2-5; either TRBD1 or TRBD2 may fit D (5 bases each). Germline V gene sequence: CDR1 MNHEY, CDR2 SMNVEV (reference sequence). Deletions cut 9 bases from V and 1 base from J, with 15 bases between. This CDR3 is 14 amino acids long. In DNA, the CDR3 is TGTGCCAGTAGGATGGGGGTTGTCCAAGAGACCCAGTACTTC. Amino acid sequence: CASRMGVVQETQYF.

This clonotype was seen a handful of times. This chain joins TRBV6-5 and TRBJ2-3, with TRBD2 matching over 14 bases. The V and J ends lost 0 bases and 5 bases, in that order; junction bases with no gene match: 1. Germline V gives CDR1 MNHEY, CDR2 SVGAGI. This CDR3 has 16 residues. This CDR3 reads CASSYSTSGRGDTQYF. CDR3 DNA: TGTGCCAGCAGTTACTCGACTAGCGGGAGGGGAGATACGCAGTATTTT.

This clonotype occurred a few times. The chain's CDR3 is CATSRSERVGETQYF. The CDR3 DNA sequence: TGTGCCACCAGCAGATCGGAGCGGGTAGGTGAGACCCAGTACTTC. V and J are TRBV15 and TRBJ2-5, with a tentative D call TRBD2 (6 bases). The ends were cut back, 2 bases at V and 5 bases at J, with 15 bases in the middle. CDR1 is LNHNV, CDR2 YYDKDF, per germline (reference sequence). The CDR3 covers 15 residues.